A selection of T cell receptor beta chains follows, all from one sample in a study of shared T cell receptors in the human thymus. TCRdb's copy holds only in-frame clones and misses some; the assay was immunoSEQ multiplex PCR. The data hold some 640,000 clones, with 80% to 90% observed a single time. The data were also submitted as part of a second study, on human thymus T cells.

Sequencing input: thymocytes. The receptor source for this set is a boy younger than two with a congenital heart defect. Each CDR3 is given with its conserved first and last residue. The D gene is left open where the match is weak. Only some rows state a clone size, as once, few, many or a class for expanded clones.

CDR3: CASSPRLAGGLGPSYEQYF; DNA: TGTGCCAGTAGTCCTAGACTAGCGGGGGGTCTAGGCCCCTCCTACGAGCAGTACTTC; D: TRBD2; V: TRBV19; size: few; J: TRBJ2-7
CDR3: CASSPRGTGGRKDYNEQFF; DNA: TGCGCCAGCAGCCCCCGGGGGACAGGGGGAAGGAAAGACTACAATGAGCAGTTCTTC; D: TRBD1; V: TRBV5-1; size: -; J: TRBJ2-1
CDR3: CASSLVGDYQETQYF; DNA: TGTGCCAGCAGTTTAGTGGGGGACTACCAAGAGACCCAGTACTTC; D: -; V: TRBV28; size: -; J: TRBJ2-5
CDR3: CASSPFPIQGISQPQHF; DNA: TGTGCCAGCAGTCCCTTCCCTATACAGGGTATATCGCAGCCCCAGCATTTT; D: -; V: TRBV28; size: -; J: TRBJ1-5
CDR3: CASSLKAWNEQFF; DNA: TGTGCCAGCAGTCTAAAAGCTTGGAATGAGCAGTTCTTC; D: -; V: TRBV7-9; size: -; J: TRBJ2-1
CDR3: CAWSVRGKQETQYF; DNA: TGTGCCTGGAGTGTACGAGGTAAACAAGAGACCCAGTACTTC; D: -; V: TRBV30; size: -; J: TRBJ2-5
CDR3: CASSYSENNTEAFF; DNA: TGTGCCAGCAGCTACAGTGAGAACAACACTGAAGCTTTCTTT; D: -; V: TRBV28; size: -; J: TRBJ1-1
CDR3: CASSLWMDRAGFF; DNA: TGTGCCAGCAGCTTGTGGATGGACAGGGCTGGATTCTTT; D: TRBD1; V: TRBV5-6; size: -; J: TRBJ1-1
CDR3: CASSLLAGGPKYEQYF; DNA: TGTGCCAGCAGCCTACTAGCGGGAGGTCCTAAATACGAGCAGTACTTC; D: TRBD2; V: TRBV7-6; size: -; J: TRBJ2-7
CDR3: CASSEHSGVNTGELFF; DNA: TGTGCCAGCAGTGAACATAGCGGAGTGAACACCGGGGAGCTGTTTTTT; D: -; V: TRBV25-1; size: -; J: TRBJ2-2
CDR3: CASSAREPSGNTIYF; DNA: TGTGCCAGCAGCGCAAGGGAGCCCTCCGGAAACACCATATATTTT; D: -; V: TRBV9; size: -; J: TRBJ1-3
CDR3: CAIRSGQVSSYEQYF; DNA: TGTGCCATCAGATCGGGACAGGTTAGCTCCTACGAGCAGTACTTC; D: TRBD1; V: TRBV10-3; size: once; J: TRBJ2-7
CDR3: CASSLRTGGLGGNTEAFF; DNA: TGTGCCAGCAGCCTCAGGACAGGGGGCTTAGGTGGGAACACTGAAGCTTTCTTT; D: TRBD1; V: TRBV7-9; size: -; J: TRBJ1-1
CDR3: CASSPYRTPGEQYF; DNA: TGTGCCAGCAGTCCATACCGGACCCCGGGGGAGCAGTACTTC; D: -; V: TRBV27; size: -; J: TRBJ2-7
CDR3: CASSEPRDRGRNEQFF; DNA: TGTGCCAGCAGCGAACCCCGGGACAGGGGTCGGAATGAGCAGTTCTTC; D: TRBD1; V: TRBV5-6; size: -; J: TRBJ2-1
CDR3: CASSQGRQRQGAYTEAFF; DNA: TGCGCCAGCAGCCAGGGTCGACAGAGACAGGGGGCTTACACTGAAGCTTTCTTT; D: TRBD1; V: TRBV4-3; size: -; J: TRBJ1-1
CDR3: CASSPTGGTSGANVLTF; DNA: TGTGCCAGCTCACCTACAGGGGGGACGTCTGGGGCCAACGTCCTGACTTTC; D: TRBD1; V: TRBV18; size: -; J: TRBJ2-6
CDR3: CASSIEVGSVGAFTYNEQFF; DNA: TGTGCCAGTAGTATAGAAGTGGGGAGCGTTGGCGCCTTTACCTACAATGAGCAGTTCTTC; D: -; V: TRBV19; size: -; J: TRBJ2-1
CDR3: CASSTRQGMEKLFF; DNA: TGCGCCAGCAGCACCCGACAGGGAATGGAAAAACTGTTTTTT; D: TRBD1; V: TRBV4-3; size: -; J: TRBJ1-4
CDR3: CSGLQGRGSSTEAFF; DNA: TGCAGCGGACTCCAAGGACGCGGGAGTTCCACTGAAGCTTTCTTT; D: -; V: TRBV29-1; size: -; J: TRBJ1-1
CDR3: CASSFPGLAPHEQYF; DNA: TGTGCCAGCAGTTTCCCGGGACTAGCCCCCCACGAGCAGTACTTC; D: TRBD2; V: TRBV27; size: -; J: TRBJ2-7
CDR3: CASSVGGQVAVSGNTIYF; DNA: TGTGCCAGTAGTGTAGGAGGACAGGTCGCGGTCTCTGGAAACACCATATATTTT; D: TRBD1; V: TRBV19; size: -; J: TRBJ1-3
CDR3: CASSPESGELFF; DNA: TGTGCCAGCAGTCCGGAGAGCGGGGAGCTGTTTTTT; D: -; V: TRBV14; size: -; J: TRBJ2-2
CDR3: CASSNCGLAGGVPYNEQFF; DNA: TGTGCCAGCAGTAATTGCGGACTAGCGGGAGGGGTCCCCTACAATGAGCAGTTCTTC; D: TRBD2; V: TRBV28; size: -; J: TRBJ2-1
CDR3: CAWSGSFPEIAGEADTQYF; DNA: TGTGCCTGGAGTGGATCTTTTCCCGAGATAGCGGGAGAGGCAGATACGCAGTATTTT; D: TRBD2; V: TRBV30; size: -; J: TRBJ2-3
CDR3: CASVPFTGGIPAMNTEAFF; DNA: TGTGCCAGCGTTCCATTCACAGGGGGTATCCCGGCCATGAACACTGAAGCTTTCTTT; D: TRBD1; V: TRBV2; size: -; J: TRBJ1-1
CDR3: CASSTGSRQPQHF; DNA: TGTGCCAGCAGTACGGGGTCGCGACAGCCCCAGCATTTT; D: -; V: TRBV27; size: -; J: TRBJ1-5
CDR3: CASSKARQESPDTEAFF; DNA: TGTGCCAGCAGCAAAGCCCGACAGGAGTCCCCCGACACTGAAGCTTTCTTT; D: -; V: TRBV21-1; size: few; J: TRBJ1-1
CDR3: CASTPGQNMNTEAFF; DNA: TGTGCCAGCACACCGGGACAGAACATGAACACTGAAGCTTTCTTT; D: TRBD1; V: TRBV9; size: -; J: TRBJ1-1